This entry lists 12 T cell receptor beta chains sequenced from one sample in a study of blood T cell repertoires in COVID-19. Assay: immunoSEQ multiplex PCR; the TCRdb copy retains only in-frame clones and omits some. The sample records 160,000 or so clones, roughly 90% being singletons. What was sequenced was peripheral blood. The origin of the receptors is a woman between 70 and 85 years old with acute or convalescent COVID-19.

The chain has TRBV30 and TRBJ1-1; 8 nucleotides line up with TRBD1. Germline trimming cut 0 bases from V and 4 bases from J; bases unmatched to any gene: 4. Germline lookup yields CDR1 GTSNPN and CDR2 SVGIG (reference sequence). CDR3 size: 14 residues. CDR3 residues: CAWSVDRGSTEAFF. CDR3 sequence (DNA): TGTGCCTGGAGTGTAGACAGGGGCAGCACTGAAGCTTTCTTT.

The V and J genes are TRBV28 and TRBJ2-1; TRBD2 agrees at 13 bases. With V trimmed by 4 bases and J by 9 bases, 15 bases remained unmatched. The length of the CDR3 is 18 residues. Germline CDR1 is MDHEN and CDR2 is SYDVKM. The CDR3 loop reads CASSSTVPGLAGLGEQFF. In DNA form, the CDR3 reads TGTGCCAGCAGTTCAACCGTACCGGGACTAGCGGGATTGGGTGAGCAGTTCTTC.

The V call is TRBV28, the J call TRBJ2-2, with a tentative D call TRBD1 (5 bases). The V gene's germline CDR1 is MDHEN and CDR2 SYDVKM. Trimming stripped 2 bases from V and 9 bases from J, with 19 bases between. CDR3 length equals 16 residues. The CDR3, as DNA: TGTGCCAGCAGTTTAGAGCCAGGGCAATACGGTCGGGAGCTGTTTTTT. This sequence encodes CASSLEPGQYGRELFF.

Written as DNA, the CDR3 is TGTGCCAGCAGCCTTAGCGGGAGTTGGTACGAGCAGTACTTC. This translates into CASSLSGSWYEQYF. This rearrangement joins TRBV9 to TRBJ2-7, with 9 bases identical to TRBD2. The V gene's germline CDR1 is SGDLS and CDR2 YYNGEE. The V gene end was trimmed by 4 bases and the J gene end by 4 bases; junction bases not matched to a gene: 6. The CDR3 covers 14 residues.

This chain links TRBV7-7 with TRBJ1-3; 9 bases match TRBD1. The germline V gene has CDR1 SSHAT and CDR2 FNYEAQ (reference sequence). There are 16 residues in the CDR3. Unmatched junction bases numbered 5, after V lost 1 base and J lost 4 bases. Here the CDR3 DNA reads TGTGCCAGCAGCTTAGTACAGGGGGCGCGAGGAAACACCATATATTTT. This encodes CASSLVQGARGNTIYF. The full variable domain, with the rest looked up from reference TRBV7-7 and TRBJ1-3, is GAGVSQSPRYKVTKRGQDVTLRCDPISSHATLYWYQQALGQGPEFLTYFNYEAQPDKSGLPSDRFSAERPEGSISTLTIQRTEQRDSAMYRCASSLVQGARGNTIYFGEGSWLTVV.

The CDR3 protein is CASSQGWGPTEAFF. DNA for the CDR3: TGTGCCAGTAGTCAGGGGTGGGGGCCCACTGAAGCTTTCTTT. The chain joins TRBV19 to TRBJ1-1; D is perhaps TRBD1 (6 bases). The CDR3 extends over 14 amino acids. Germline CDR1 LNHDA, CDR2 SQIVND (reference sequence). With 5 bases removed from V and 4 bases from J, the gap between germline ends came to 14 bases.

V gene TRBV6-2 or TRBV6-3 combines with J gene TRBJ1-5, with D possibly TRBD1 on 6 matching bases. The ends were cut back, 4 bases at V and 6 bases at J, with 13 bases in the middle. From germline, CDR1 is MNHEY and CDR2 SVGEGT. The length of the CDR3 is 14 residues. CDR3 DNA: TGTGCCAGCAGTTTTGGGGGGGCAGGTCAGCCCCAGCATTTT. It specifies CASSFGGAGQPQHF.

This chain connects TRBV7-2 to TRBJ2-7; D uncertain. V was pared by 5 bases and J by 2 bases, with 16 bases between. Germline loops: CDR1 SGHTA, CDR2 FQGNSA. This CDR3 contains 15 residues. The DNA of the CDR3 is TGTGCCAGCAGCATATATTCAGGAAATACCTACGAGCAGTACTTC. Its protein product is CASSIYSGNTYEQYF.

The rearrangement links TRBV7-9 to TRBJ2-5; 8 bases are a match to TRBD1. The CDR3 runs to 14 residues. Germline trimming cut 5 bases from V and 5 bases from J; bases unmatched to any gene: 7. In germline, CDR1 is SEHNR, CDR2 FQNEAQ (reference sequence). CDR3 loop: CASSKEYRGETQYF. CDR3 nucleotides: TGTGCCAGCAGCAAAGAGTACAGGGGGGAGACCCAGTACTTC. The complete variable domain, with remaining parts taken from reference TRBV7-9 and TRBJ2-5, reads DTGVSQNPRHKITKRGQNVTFRCDPISEHNRLYWYRQTLGQGPEFLTYFQNEAQLEKSRLLSDRFSAERPKGSFSTLEIQRTEQGDSAMYLCASSKEYRGETQYFGPGTRLLVL.

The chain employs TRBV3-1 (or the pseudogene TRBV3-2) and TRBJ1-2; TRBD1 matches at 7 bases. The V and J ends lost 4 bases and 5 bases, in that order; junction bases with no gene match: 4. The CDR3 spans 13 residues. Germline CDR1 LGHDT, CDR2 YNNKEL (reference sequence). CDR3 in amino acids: CASSPRDRYGYTF. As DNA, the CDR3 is TGTGCCAGCAGCCCCCGGGACAGATATGGCTACACCTTC.

The CDR3 DNA reads TGTGCCACCAGCAGAGACAGGGGGACGGTAGGCAATGAGCAGTTCTTC. This gives the protein CATSRDRGTVGNEQFF. The V gene is TRBV15, the J gene TRBJ2-1, with 7 bases lining up with TRBD1. CDR1 and CDR2 from the germline V gene are LNHNV and YYDKDF (reference sequence). The CDR3 runs to 16 residues. The ends lost 0 bases at V and 6 bases at J; junction bases unmatched: 8.

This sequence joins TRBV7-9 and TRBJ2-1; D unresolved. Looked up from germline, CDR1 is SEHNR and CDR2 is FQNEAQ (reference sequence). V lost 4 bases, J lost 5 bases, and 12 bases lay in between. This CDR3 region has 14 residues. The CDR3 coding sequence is TGTGCCAGCAGCTCCAAGTACAAGAACAATGAGCAGTTCTTC. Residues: CASSSKYKNNEQFF.